The next 22 T cell receptor beta chains were all read from a single sample in a study of blood T cells in healthy people across ages. The second PCR ran about 6 to 11 cycles with a sample-barcoded 5' primer and J-beta primers. TCRdb recomputed calls from the 5' RACE reads with MiXCR, one row per CDR3 protein. The sample yields around 2 million distinct CDR3 sequences, more than 35% seen once. The sample was blood. These receptors came from a human donor in good health.

The J gene is TRBJ2-1, the V gene TRBV7-9; 9 bases align to TRBD1. The CDR3 has 16 residues. From germline, CDR1 is SEHNR and CDR2 FQNEAQ (reference sequence). Trimming took 1 base from V and 10 from J; bases not matched to a gene: 11. CDR3 sequence reads: CASSLDPGTGLYEQFF. The CDR3 nucleotides read TGTGCCAGCAGCTTAGACCCCGGGACAGGGCTCTACGAGCAGTTCTTC.

Worth noting for this clonotype: The junction differs from germline at one of its ends, possibly a read error. The chain links TRBV4-3 to TRBJ1-2; D is uncertain. CDR3 length: 13 amino acids. Germline V gives CDR1 LGHNA, CDR2 YSLEER. The CDR3 sequence is CAGSRLSGRGYTF. CDR3 in DNA: TGCGCCGGCAGCCGCTTAAGCGGTCGCGGCTACACCTTC.

In DNA form, the CDR3 reads TGCGCCAGCAGCTCGACCGGGACAGCTCGAGTCGGCTACACCTTC. Its protein product is CASSSTGTARVGYTF. The chain recombines TRBV5-1 with TRBJ1-2; 7 bases agree with TRBD1. The CDR3 is 15 amino acids. Germline V gene sequence: CDR1 SGHRS, CDR2 YFSETQ. The trim removed 3 bases at V and 8 bases at J, leaving 13 bases unmatched. Complete variable domain (other parts from reference TRBV5-1 and TRBJ1-2): KAGVTQTPRYLIKTRGQQVTLSCSPISGHRSVSWYQQTPGQGLQFLFEYFSETQRNKGNFPGRFSGRQFSNSRSEMNVSTLELGDSALYLCASSSTGTARVGYTFGSGTRLTVV.

This clonotype occurred a few times. This chain joins TRBV7-2 and TRBJ2-4; possible D gene TRBD1, 5 bases. CDR1 SGHTA and CDR2 FQGNSA come from the germline V gene. The CDR3 is made up of 19 amino acids. V dropped 6 bases and J dropped 1 base, with 25 bases sitting between them. The DNA of the CDR3 is TGTGCCAGCAGACACGCAGGGTTTTGTTTGGGTAGGGCCAAAAACATTCAGTACTTC. Encoded protein: CASRHAGFCLGRAKNIQYF.

With respect to this clonotype: At one end the junction does not follow the germline gene, possibly because of a read error. The rearrangement joins TRBV6-2 or TRBV6-3 to TRBJ2-4, with 7 bases aligning to TRBD1. The CDR3 consists of 15 residues. The germline V gene has CDR1 MNHEY and CDR2 SVGEGT. The CDR3 region has the DNA TGTGTCAGCAGATATTCCGGACAGGACGGCAACATTCAGTACTTC. Amino acids: CVSRYSGQDGNIQYF.

This clonotype was observed at least ten times. The chain links TRBV12-3 or TRBV12-4 to TRBJ2-5, with D uncertain. Trimming pared 6 bases from V and 5 bases from J, leaving 10 bases between. The CDR3 has 12 residues. The CDR3 is CASSRTRETQYF. DNA for the CDR3: TGTGCCAGCAGCCGAACGAGGGAGACCCAGTACTTC.

This chain connects TRBV6-2 or TRBV6-3 to TRBJ2-7; D tentatively fits TRBD1 or TRBD2 (5 bases each). CDR3 length equals 15 residues. Trimming removed 4 bases from V and 4 bases from J, with 17 bases in between. CDR1 and CDR2 (germline): MNHEY, SVGEGT. The CDR3, as DNA: TGTGCCAGCAGTTTCTCGAGGGGCGCAGAATACGAGCAGTACTTC. This sequence encodes CASSFSRGAEYEQYF.

The J gene is TRBJ1-4, the V gene TRBV7-9, with D possibly matching TRBD1 (6 bases). This CDR3 spans 15 amino acids. Germline V gene data show CDR1 as SEHNR and CDR2 as FQNEAQ (reference sequence). The V and J ends lost 5 bases and 5 bases respectively, with 15 bases between them. The CDR3 is CASSQLGGANEKLFF. CDR3 nucleotides: TGTGCCAGCAGCCAACTGGGGGGCGCGAATGAAAAACTGTTTTTT.

The V gene is TRBV3-1, the J gene TRBJ1-6; D not certain. This CDR3 has 15 amino acids. Germline CDR1 is LGHDT and CDR2 is YNNKEL (reference sequence). Trimming left V 1 base short and J 9 bases short, with 13 bases between. CDR3 in amino acids: CASSQGRSGASPLHF. CDR3 DNA sequence: TGTGCCAGCAGCCAAGGCAGAAGTGGAGCTTCACCCCTCCACTTT.

This clonotype was seen a few times. This rearrangement joins TRBV5-1 to TRBJ2-1; 8 bases match TRBD2. V trimming: 4 bases; J trimming: 0 bases; junction bases outside the gene matches: 9. In germline, CDR1 is SGHRS, CDR2 YFSETQ. This CDR3 is built from 17 residues. This CDR3 reads CASSLQSGGSSYNEQFF. CDR3 sequence (DNA): TGCGCCAGCAGCCTTCAATCGGGGGGGAGCTCCTACAATGAGCAGTTCTTC. The full variable domain, in which reference TRBV5-1 and TRBJ2-1 provide the parts outside the CDR3, is KAGVTQTPRYLIKTRGQQVTLSCSPISGHRSVSWYQQTPGQGLQFLFEYFSETQRNKGNFPGRFSGRQFSNSRSEMNVSTLELGDSALYLCASSLQSGGSSYNEQFFGPGTRLTVL.

The V gene is TRBV18, the J gene TRBJ1-5; no definite D call. The CDR3 is 14 amino acids. V lost 1 base to trimming and J lost 5 bases, with 9 bases between them. The V gene's germline CDR1 is KGHSH and CDR2 LQKENI. CDR3 loop: CASSPRGADQPQHF. Here the CDR3 DNA reads TGTGCCAGCTCACCACGAGGAGCGGATCAGCCCCAGCATTTT.

The gene calls are TRBV3-1 and TRBJ1-2; D remains unclear. The length of the CDR3 is 13 residues. Germline CDR1 reads LGHDT; CDR2 reads YNNKEL (reference sequence). V was pared by 3 bases and J by 3 bases, with 8 bases between. The CDR3 sequence is CASSQEPYYGYTF. The CDR3, as DNA: TGTGCCAGCAGCCAGGAGCCGTACTATGGCTACACCTTC.

The sample holds a few counts of this clonotype. The V call is TRBV5-6, the J call TRBJ2-1; weak D call: TRBD1 (5 bases). CDR3 length equals 13 residues. Germline V lookup: CDR1 SGHDT, CDR2 YYEEEE. The V end was cut by 2 bases, the J end by 6 bases, with 9 bases between. The CDR3 nucleotides are TGTGCCAGCAGCTTAGAAGACAGCAATGAGCAGTTCTTC. This gives the protein CASSLEDSNEQFF. Full variable domain (missing parts from reference TRBV5-6 and TRBJ2-1): DAGVTQSPTHLIKTRGQQVTLRCSPKSGHDTVSWYQQALGQGPQFIFQYYEEEERQRGNFPDRFSGHQFPNYSSELNVNALLLGDSALYLCASSLEDSNEQFFGPGTRLTVL.

There are a few counts of this clonotype. The J gene is TRBJ2-7, the V gene TRBV7-8; 10 nucleotides agree with TRBD2. Germline V gene lookup returns CDR1 SGHVS and CDR2 FQNEAQ. The length of the CDR3 is 15 residues. J lost 2 bases, V lost 7 bases, and 8 bases had no gene match. The CDR3 coding sequence is TGTGCCAGCAAAGCACGGACTAGCGGCACCTACGAGCAGTACTTC. This encodes CASKARTSGTYEQYF.

The rearrangement links TRBV7-2 to TRBJ1-5; perhaps TRBD1 as D (6 bases). The germline V gene encodes CDR1 SGHTA and CDR2 FQGNSA. V lost 2 bases, J lost 3 bases, and 17 bases lay in between. The CDR3 sequence is 17 residues long. CDR3 sequence (DNA): TGTGCCAGCAGCTTACAGGGGCCGATCTACCACAATCAGCCCCAGCATTTT. This gives the protein CASSLQGPIYHNQPQHF.

In this sample, this clonotype turned up a few times. This chain links TRBV4-1 with TRBJ2-1; 11 bases agree with TRBD1. The CDR3 spans 16 residues. V lost 4 bases, J lost 8 bases, and 10 bases stayed unmatched. The V gene's germline CDR1 is MGHRA and CDR2 YSYEKL. The CDR3 here is CASSRLTGQGVHEQFF. CDR3 nucleotide sequence: TGCGCCAGCAGCCGACTGACGGGACAGGGGGTCCATGAGCAGTTCTTC.

The sample holds many counts of this clonotype. V usage is TRBV15 and J usage is TRBJ2-1; D unclear. This CDR3 has 15 amino acids. Germline V CDR1 and CDR2: LNHNV, YYDKDF (reference sequence). The V and J ends lost 0 bases and 0 bases respectively, with 6 bases between them. The CDR3, as DNA: TGTGCCACCAGCAGAGACCCTAGCTCCTACAATGAGCAGTTCTTC. Translating it yields CATSRDPSSYNEQFF.

J is TRBJ1-5 and V is TRBV18; D is perhaps TRBD1 (6 bases). The germline CDR1 and CDR2 sequences are KGHSH and LQKENI. The CDR3 loop spans 13 amino acids. Trimming removed 8 bases from V and 4 bases from J, with 12 bases in between. The CDR3 DNA sequence: TGTGCCAGCCCAGACGACAGGAATCAGCCCCAGCATTTT. Translated: CASPDDRNQPQHF.

This chain uses TRBV12-3 or TRBV12-4 with TRBJ2-1, with 7 bases aligning to TRBD1. Trimming took 6 bases from V and 7 from J; bases not matched to a gene: 9. The CDR3 is made up of 14 amino acids. The CDR3 sequence is CASRYEGAQNEQFF. The CDR3, as DNA: TGTGCCAGCAGATACGAGGGGGCCCAAAATGAGCAGTTCTTC.

V is TRBV7-9 and J is TRBJ2-5; the D gene is possibly TRBD1 (6 bases). V was clipped by 6 bases and J by 2 bases, with 13 bases between them. CDR1 SEHNR and CDR2 FQNEAQ come from the germline V gene (reference sequence). This CDR3 has 14 residues. The CDR3, as DNA: TGTGCCAGCAGGGGGGCAGCCCGACAAGAGACCCAGTACTTC. As protein: CASRGAARQETQYF.

The V gene is TRBV7-2, the J gene TRBJ1-2; D not resolved. This CDR3 spans 19 amino acids. Trimming pared 1 base from V and 4 bases from J, leaving 25 bases between. CDR1 and CDR2 from the germline V gene are SGHTA and FQGNSA. CDR3 nucleotide sequence: TGTGCCAGCAGCTTAGTCGGAACGGGGTTAGGAGTAAAGGCCTATGGCTACACCTTC. Translated, it gives CASSLVGTGLGVKAYGYTF.

This clonotype has only a few counts. CDR3 bases: TGTGCCAGCAGGATCCTGGACAGCGATGGCTACACCTTC. This codes for CASRILDSDGYTF. The chain uses TRBV6-5 and TRBJ1-2; D perhaps matches TRBD1 (6 bases). Germline assignment: CDR1 MNHEY and CDR2 SVGAGI. The CDR3 is 13 amino acids. Trimming removed 6 bases at V and 6 bases at J, with 14 bases between.